This T cell receptor (beta chain) was identified during a study of blood T cell repertoires in COVID-19. The overall study: Spain, Italy and the United States supplied samples that represented acute and convalescent COVID-19.

Clones were sequenced by immunoSEQ multiplex PCR, and TCRdb holds only the in-frame ones, with some missing. There are approximately 270,000 clones in the sample; around 89% occur only once, and around 6.5% lies in the top ten. The V gene end was trimmed by 9 bases and the J gene end by 6 bases; junction bases not matched to a gene: 15. From germline, CDR1 is LNHDA and CDR2 SQIVND (reference sequence). The CDR3 runs to 16 residues. Sequencing was performed on peripheral blood. This TCR was recovered from a woman in her twenties or thirties with COVID-19, enrolled during active disease. This chain uses TRBV19 with TRBJ2-7; 12 bases are a match to TRBD1. The CDR3 nucleotides read TGTGCCAGACCCGGGACAGGGGGCCTGCTTTGCCTCGAGCAGTACTTC. Its translation: CARPGTGGLLCLEQYF. The variable domain in full, completed from reference TRBV19 and TRBJ2-7, reads DGGITQSPKYLFRKEGQNVTLSCEQNLNHDAMYWYRQDPGQGLRLIYYSQIVNDFQKGDIAEGYSVSREKKESFPLTVTSAQKNPTAFYLCARPGTGGLLCLEQYFGPGTRLTVT.